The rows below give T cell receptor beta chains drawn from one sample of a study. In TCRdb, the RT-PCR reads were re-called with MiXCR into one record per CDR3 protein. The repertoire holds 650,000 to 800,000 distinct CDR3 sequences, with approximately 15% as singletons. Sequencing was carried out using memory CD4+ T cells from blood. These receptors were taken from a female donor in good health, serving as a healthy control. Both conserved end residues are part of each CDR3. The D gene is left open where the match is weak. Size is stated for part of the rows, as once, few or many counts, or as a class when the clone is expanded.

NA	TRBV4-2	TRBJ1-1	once	CASSYSGVGAFF	TGTGCCAGCAGCTACTCGGGTGTGGGAGCTTTCTTT
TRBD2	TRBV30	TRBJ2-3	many	CARGVSTDTQYF	TGTGCTCGGGGGGTTAGCACAGATACGCAGTATTTT
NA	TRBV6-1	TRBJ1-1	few	CARKKRQVGYTEAFF	TGTGCCAGGAAAAAGAGACAGGTTGGGTACACTGAAGCTTTCTTT
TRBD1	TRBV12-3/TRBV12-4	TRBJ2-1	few	CASSVIRGRNSYNEQFF	TGTGCCAGCAGTGTAATCAGGGGGAGAAACTCCTACAATGAGCAGTTCTTC
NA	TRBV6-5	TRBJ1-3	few	CASFEGAGNTIYF	TGTGCCAGCTTTGAGGGTGCGGGAAACACCATATATTTT
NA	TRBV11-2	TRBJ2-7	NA	CASSLDTFDEQYF	TGTGCCAGCAGCTTAGACACCTTTGACGAGCAGTACTTC
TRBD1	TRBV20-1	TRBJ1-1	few	CRPLGQVNTEAFF	TGCAGACCCCTGGGACAGGTGAACACTGAAGCTTTCTTT
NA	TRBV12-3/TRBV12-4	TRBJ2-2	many	CASSSTSYTGELFF	TGTGCCAGCAGTTCTACTAGCTACACCGGGGAGCTGTTTTTT
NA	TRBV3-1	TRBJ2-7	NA	CASSQPGASYEQYF	TGTGCCAGCAGCCAGCCGGGAGCGTCCTACGAGCAGTACTTC
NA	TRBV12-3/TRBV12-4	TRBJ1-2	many	CASSLRETFYGYTF	TGTGCCAGCAGTTTAAGGGAAACCTTCTATGGCTACACCTTC
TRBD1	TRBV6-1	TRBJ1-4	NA	CASSVRQGGGEKLFF	TGTGCCAGCAGTGTTCGACAGGGCGGAGGAGAAAAACTGTTTTTT
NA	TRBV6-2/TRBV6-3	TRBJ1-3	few	CASSDISGTIYF	TGTGCCAGCAGCGACATTTCCGGGACCATATATTTT
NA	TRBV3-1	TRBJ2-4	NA	CASSPWDRGGIQYF	TGTGCCAGCAGCCCCTGGGATAGGGGGGGCATTCAGTACTTC
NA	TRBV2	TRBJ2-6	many	CARAEARTTGANVLTF	TGTGCCAGAGCGGAAGCCCGAACAACTGGGGCCAACGTCCTGACTTTC
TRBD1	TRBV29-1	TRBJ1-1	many	CSGKQGDRTEAFF	TGCAGCGGGAAACAGGGGGATAGGACTGAAGCTTTCTTT
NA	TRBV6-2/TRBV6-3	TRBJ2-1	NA	CASTQGPSYNEQFF	TGTGCCAGTACACAGGGACCTTCCTACAATGAGCAGTTCTTC
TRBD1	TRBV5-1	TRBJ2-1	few	CASSLEGTGSRNEQFF	TGCGCCAGCAGCTTGGAAGGGACAGGGAGTAGAAATGAGCAGTTCTTC
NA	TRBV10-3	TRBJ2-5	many	CAISVGQPSEETQYF	TGTGCCATCAGTGTGGGGCAGCCTTCCGAAGAGACCCAGTACTTC
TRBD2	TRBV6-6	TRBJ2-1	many	CASSSGLAGDEQFF	TGTGCCAGCAGCTCGGGACTAGCGGGGGATGAGCAGTTCTTC
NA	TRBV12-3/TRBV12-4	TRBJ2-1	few	CASRTGAPYNEQFF	TGTGCCAGCAGGACCGGGGCCCCCTACAATGAGCAGTTCTTC
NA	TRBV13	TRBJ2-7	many	CASSRTSSYEQYF	TGTGCCAGCAGCCGGACAAGCTCCTACGAGCAGTACTTC
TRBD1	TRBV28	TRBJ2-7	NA	CASSGTGIHLYEQYF	TGTGCCAGCAGTGGGACAGGCATCCATCTCTACGAGCAGTACTTC
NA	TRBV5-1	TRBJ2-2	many	CASSLRGRNTGELFF	TGCGCCAGCAGCTTGCGGGGAAGGAATACCGGGGAGCTGTTTTTT
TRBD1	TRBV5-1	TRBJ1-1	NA	CASSFTQGGTEAFF	TGCGCCAGCAGTTTTACCCAGGGGGGAACTGAAGCTTTCTTT
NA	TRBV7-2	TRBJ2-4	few	CASSIDSSGNIQYF	TGTGCCAGCAGCATCGACAGTTCTGGAAACATTCAGTACTTC
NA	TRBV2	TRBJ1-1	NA	CASREHSTEAFF	TGTGCCAGCAGGGAGCATAGCACTGAAGCTTTCTTT
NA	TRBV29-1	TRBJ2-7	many	CSVENNDGQYF	TGCAGCGTTGAAAATAACGATGGGCAGTACTTC
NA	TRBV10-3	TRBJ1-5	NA	CAISDEDSRQPQHF	TGTGCCATCAGTGATGAGGACAGTCGACAGCCCCAGCATTTT
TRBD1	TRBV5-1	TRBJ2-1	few	CASSLEGQGTEQFF	TGCGCCAGCAGCTTAGAAGGACAGGGGACAGAGCAGTTCTTC
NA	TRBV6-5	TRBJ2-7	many	CASSYYGPPSGEQYF	TGTGCCAGCAGTTACTATGGGCCCCCGTCGGGCGAGCAGTACTTC
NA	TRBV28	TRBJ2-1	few	CASSLGAGADYNEQFF	TGTGCCAGCAGCCTCGGCGCGGGGGCTGACTACAATGAGCAGTTCTTC
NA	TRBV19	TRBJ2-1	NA	CASSPRGGSDEQFF	TGTGCCAGTAGTCCTCGAGGGGGTAGCGATGAGCAGTTCTTC
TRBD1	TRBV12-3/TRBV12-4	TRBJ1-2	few	CASSFGRGQGCTF	TGTGCCAGCAGTTTTGGGCGGGGACAGGGATGCACCTTC
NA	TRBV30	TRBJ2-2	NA	CAWSIAGELFF	TGTGCCTGGAGCATAGCCGGGGAGCTGTTTTTT
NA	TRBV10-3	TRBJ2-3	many	CAIKEPNRDSGDTQYF	TGTGCCATCAAGGAGCCGAATCGGGATTCGGGAGATACGCAGTATTTT
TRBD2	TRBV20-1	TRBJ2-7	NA	CSAPKLGGSLYEQYF	TGCAGTGCCCCAAAACTCGGGGGGTCCCTCTACGAGCAGTACTTC
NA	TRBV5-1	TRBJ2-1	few	CASSSLPYNEQFF	TGCGCCAGCAGCTCCCTCCCCTACAATGAGCAGTTCTTC
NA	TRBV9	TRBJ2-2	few	CASSVLPQPHGELFF	TGTGCCAGCAGCGTATTGCCCCAACCCCACGGGGAGCTGTTTTTT
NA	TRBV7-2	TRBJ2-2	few	CASSPTYRDLITGELFF	TGTGCCAGCAGCCCAACGTACAGGGACCTTATCACCGGGGAGCTGTTTTTT
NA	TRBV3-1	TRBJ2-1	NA	CASSPRRQASSYNEQFF	TGTGCCAGCAGCCCGCGCAGACAGGCGAGCTCCTACAATGAGCAGTTCTTC
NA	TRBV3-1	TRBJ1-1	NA	CASSQDLETGAFF	TGTGCCAGCAGCCAAGATCTGGAAACGGGGGCTTTCTTT
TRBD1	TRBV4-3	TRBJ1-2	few	CASSPGLDRGRGYGYTF	TGCGCCAGCAGCCCGGGATTGGACAGGGGGCGAGGCTATGGCTACACCTTC
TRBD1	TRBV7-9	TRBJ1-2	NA	CASSQAQGISSSNYGYTF	TGTGCCAGCAGCCAAGCACAGGGGATAAGCTCGTCTAACTATGGCTACACCTTC
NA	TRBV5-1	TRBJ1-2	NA	CASSLDGRGYGYTF	TGCGCCAGCAGCTTGGACGGGCGCGGCTATGGCTACACCTTC
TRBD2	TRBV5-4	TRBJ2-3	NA	CASSLGLAGARGFDTQYF	TGTGCCAGCAGCTTAGGGCTAGCGGGAGCCCGAGGTTTCGATACGCAGTATTTT
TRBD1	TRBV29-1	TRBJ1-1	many	CSVRTGGKKEAFF	TGCAGCGTTCGGACAGGGGGTAAGAAGGAAGCTTTCTTT
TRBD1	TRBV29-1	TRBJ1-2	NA	CSVETGQGTYGYTF	TGCAGCGTTGAAACGGGACAGGGTACCTATGGCTACACCTTC
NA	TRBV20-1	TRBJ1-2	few	CSARPPTDNYGYTF	TGCAGTGCTAGACCCCCGACTGATAACTATGGCTACACCTTC
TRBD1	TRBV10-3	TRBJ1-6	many	CAISESAGGYNSPLHF	TGTGCCATCAGTGAGTCGGCAGGGGGGTATAATTCACCCCTCCACTTT
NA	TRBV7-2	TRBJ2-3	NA	CASSPEATDTQYF	TGTGCCAGCAGCCCCGAAGCCACAGATACGCAGTATTTT
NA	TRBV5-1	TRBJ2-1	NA	CASSWTNPNEQFF	TGCGCCAGCAGCTGGACTAATCCCAATGAGCAGTTCTTC
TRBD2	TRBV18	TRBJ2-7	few	CASSPLAGDGYEQYF	TGTGCCAGCTCACCACTAGCGGGAGACGGGTACGAGCAGTACTTC
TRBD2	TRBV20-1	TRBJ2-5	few	CSANLFSGRRETQYF	TGCAGTGCGAACCTCTTTAGCGGGAGAAGAGAGACCCAGTACTTC
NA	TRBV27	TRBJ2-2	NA	CASSQHNTGELFF	TGTGCCAGCAGCCAACATAACACCGGGGAGCTGTTTTTT
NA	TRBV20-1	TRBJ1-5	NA	CSARSSNGDQPQHF	TGCAGTGCTAGAAGCAGCAATGGCGATCAGCCCCAGCATTTT
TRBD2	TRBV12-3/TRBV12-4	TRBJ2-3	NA	CASRSLSGGGTDTQYF	TGTGCCAGCAGAAGTCTTAGCGGGGGGGGCACAGATACGCAGTATTTT
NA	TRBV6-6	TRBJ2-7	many	CASSYLTEQYF	TGTGCCAGCAGTTACTTGACCGAGCAGTACTTC
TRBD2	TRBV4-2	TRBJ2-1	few	CASSLDRTGTSGLLSSYNEQFF	TGTGCCAGCAGCCTAGACCGAACCGGGACTAGCGGACTCCTGAGCTCCTACAATGAGCAGTTCTTC
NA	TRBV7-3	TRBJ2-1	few	CASSPSTISVNEQFF	TGTGCCAGCAGCCCAAGTACGATCAGTGTGAATGAGCAGTTCTTC
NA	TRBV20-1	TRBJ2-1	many	CSASSWEKGNEQFF	TGCAGTGCTAGTTCGTGGGAGAAAGGGAATGAGCAGTTCTTC